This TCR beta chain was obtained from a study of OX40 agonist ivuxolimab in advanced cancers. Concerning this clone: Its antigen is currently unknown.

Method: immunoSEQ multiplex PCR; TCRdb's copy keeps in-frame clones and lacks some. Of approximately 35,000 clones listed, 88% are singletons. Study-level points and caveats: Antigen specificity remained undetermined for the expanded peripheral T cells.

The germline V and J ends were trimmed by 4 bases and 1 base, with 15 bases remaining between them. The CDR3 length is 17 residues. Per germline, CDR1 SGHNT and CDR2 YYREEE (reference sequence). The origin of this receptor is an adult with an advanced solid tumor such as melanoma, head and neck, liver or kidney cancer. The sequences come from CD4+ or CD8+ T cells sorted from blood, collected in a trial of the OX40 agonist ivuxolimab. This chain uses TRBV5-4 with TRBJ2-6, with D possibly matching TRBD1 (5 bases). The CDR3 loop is CASSPPPGQSGANVLTF. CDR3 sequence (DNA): TGTGCCAGCAGCCCGCCACCCGGACAATCTGGGGCCAACGTCCTGACTTTC.